This is a list of T cell receptor beta chains from one sample in a study of radiation and T cells in renal cell carcinoma. TCRdb keeps only in-frame clones here, not all; method: immunoSEQ multiplex PCR. The sample has about 25,000 clones; roughly 50% are singletons. Specimen: tumor tissue, collected from a patient whose treatment was nephrectomy without radiotherapy. The receptors were sampled from a middle-aged man with renal cell carcinoma. The CDR3 runs from the conserved cysteine through the conserved F or W. D genes are given only for firm matches. Not all rows give a size; the values are once, few, many and, for expanded clones, a class.

. TRBJ1-1 TRBV5-1 once 12 TGTGCCAGCAGCTTGAGAGGGGCTGAAGCTTTCTTT CASSLRGAEAFF
TRBD1 TRBJ1-5 TRBV7-2 . 14 TGTGCCAGCAGCTCTAGGACAGGGAATCAGCCCCAGCATTTT CASSSRTGNQPQHF
. TRBJ1-1 TRBV6-5 few 12 TGTGCCACCCCGAAAGGTGGAACTGAAGCTTTCTTT CATPKGGTEAFF
. TRBJ2-3 TRBV7-6 . 16 TGTGCCAGCAGCTTAGGGAACGGTTGGGGCACAGATACGCAGTATTTT CASSLGNGWGTDTQYF
TRBD1 TRBJ1-1 TRBV10-3 medium-sized 14 TGTGCCATTAGACCGGGACAGGGGCGGGAAAAAGCTTTCTTT CAIRPGQGREKAFF
. TRBJ2-3 TRBV9 few 15 TGTGCCAGCAGCGTAGCAGGGGCCCCCACAGATACGCAGTATTTT CASSVAGAPTDTQYF
. TRBJ2-4 TRBV27 few 15 TGTGCCAGCAGCCTGATGGGGAACGGTATGGACATTCAGTACTTC CASSLMGNGMDIQYF
TRBD2 TRBJ2-3 TRBV30 few 16 TGTGCCTGGAGCTCCGGGACTAGCGGGAGTTTAGATACGCAGTATTTT CAWSSGTSGSLDTQYF
TRBD1 TRBJ1-2 TRBV28 few 16 TGTGCCAGCAGCCAAGGACAGGGAGTTAAGGGAAAAGGCTACACCTTC CASSQGQGVKGKGYTF
. TRBJ1-2 TRBV19 few 14 TGTGCCAGTAGTCCGTCAGGAGGCTCCCTTGGCTACACCTTC CASSPSGGSLGYTF
. TRBJ2-2 TRBV5-8 . 15 TGTGCCAGCAGCAGGCGAGGGACACCGACCGGGGAGCTGTTTTTT CASSRRGTPTGELFF
. TRBJ2-5 TRBV7-9 . 15 TGTGCCAGCAGCTCCATGGGAGACGGCAGGGAGACCCAGTACTTC CASSSMGDGRETQYF
. TRBJ1-6 TRBV7-2 few 15 TGTGCCAGCAGCTTACTACAGACAGACGGGTCACCCCTCCACTTT CASSLLQTDGSPLHF